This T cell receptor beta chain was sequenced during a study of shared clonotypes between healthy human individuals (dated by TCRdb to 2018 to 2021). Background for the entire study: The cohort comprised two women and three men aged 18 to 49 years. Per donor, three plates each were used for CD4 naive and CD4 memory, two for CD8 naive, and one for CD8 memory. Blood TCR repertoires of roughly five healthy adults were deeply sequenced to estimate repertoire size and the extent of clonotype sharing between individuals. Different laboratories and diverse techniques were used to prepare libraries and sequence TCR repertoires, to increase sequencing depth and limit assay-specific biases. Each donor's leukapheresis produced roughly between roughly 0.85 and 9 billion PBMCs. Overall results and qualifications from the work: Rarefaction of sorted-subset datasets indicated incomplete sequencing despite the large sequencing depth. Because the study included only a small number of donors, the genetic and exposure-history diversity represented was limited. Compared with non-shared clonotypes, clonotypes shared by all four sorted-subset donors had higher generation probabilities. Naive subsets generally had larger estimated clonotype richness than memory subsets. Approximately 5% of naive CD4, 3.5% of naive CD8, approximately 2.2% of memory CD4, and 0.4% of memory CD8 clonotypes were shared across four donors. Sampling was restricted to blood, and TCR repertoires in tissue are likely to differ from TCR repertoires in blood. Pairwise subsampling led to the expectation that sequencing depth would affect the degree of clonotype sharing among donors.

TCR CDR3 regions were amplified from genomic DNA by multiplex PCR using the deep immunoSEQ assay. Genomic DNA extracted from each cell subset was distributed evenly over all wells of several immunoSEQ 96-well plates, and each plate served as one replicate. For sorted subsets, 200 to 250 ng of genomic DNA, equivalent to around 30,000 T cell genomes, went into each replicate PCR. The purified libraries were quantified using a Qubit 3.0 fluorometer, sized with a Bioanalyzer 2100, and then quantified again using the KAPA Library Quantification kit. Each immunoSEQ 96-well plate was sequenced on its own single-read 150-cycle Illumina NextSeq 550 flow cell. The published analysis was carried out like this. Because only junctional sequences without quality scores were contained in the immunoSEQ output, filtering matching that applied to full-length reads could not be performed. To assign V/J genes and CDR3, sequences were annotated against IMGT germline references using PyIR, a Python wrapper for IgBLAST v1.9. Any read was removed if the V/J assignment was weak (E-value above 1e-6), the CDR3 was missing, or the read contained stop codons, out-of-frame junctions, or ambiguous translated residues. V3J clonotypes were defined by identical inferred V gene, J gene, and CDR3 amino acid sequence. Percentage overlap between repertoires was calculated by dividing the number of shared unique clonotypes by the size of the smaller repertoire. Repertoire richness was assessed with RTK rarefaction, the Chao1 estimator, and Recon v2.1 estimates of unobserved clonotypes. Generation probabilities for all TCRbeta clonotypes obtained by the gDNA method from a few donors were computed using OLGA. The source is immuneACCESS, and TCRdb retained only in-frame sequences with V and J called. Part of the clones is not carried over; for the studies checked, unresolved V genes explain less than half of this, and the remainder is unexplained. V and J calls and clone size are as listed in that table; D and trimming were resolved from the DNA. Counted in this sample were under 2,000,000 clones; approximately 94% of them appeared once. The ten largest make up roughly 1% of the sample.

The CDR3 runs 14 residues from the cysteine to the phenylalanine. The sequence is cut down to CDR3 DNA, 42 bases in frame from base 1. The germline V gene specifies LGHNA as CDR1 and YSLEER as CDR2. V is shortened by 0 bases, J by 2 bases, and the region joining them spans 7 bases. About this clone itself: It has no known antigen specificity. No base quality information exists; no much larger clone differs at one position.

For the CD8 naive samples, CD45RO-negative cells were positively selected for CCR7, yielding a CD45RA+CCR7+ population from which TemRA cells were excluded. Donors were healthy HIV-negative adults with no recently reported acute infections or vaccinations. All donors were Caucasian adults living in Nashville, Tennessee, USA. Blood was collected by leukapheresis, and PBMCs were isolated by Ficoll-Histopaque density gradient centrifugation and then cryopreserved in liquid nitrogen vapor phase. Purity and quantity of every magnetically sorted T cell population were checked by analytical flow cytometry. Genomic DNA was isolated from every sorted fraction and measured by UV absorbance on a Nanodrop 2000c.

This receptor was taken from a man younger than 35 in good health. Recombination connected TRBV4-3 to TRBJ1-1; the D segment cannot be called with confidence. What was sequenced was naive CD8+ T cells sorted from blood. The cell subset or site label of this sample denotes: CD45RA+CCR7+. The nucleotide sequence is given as TGCGCCAGCAGCCAAGAGGGAGCCAACACTGAAGCTTTCTTT. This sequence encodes CASSQEGANTEAFF.